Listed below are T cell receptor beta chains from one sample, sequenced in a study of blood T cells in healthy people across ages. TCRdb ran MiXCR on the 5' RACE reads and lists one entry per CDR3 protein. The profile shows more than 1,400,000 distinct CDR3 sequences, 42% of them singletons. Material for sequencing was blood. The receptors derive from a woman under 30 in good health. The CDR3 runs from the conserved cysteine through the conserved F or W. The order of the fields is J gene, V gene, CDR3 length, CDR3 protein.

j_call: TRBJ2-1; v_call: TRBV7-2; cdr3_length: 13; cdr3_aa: CASSSVAYNEQFF
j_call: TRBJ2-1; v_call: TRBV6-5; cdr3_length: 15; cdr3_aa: CASMLELGLGNEQFF
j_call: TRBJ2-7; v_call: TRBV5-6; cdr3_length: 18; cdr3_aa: CASSLWWSSGRSSYEQYF
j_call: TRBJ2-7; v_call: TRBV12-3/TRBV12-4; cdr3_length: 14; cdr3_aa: CASATSEWTYEQYF
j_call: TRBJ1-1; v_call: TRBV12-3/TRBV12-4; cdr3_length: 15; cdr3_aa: CASSEQETGNTEAFF
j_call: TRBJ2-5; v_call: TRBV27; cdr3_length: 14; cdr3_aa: CASGAGTGNYERYF
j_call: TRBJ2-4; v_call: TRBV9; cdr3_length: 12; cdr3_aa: CASSVEGGAQYF
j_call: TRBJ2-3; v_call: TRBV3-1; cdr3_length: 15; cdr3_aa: CASSQAGVYTDTQYF
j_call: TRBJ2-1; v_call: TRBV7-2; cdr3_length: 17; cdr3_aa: CASSFRGLASSYNEQFF
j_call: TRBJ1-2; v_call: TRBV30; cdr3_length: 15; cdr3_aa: CAWNLRGTGPYGYTF
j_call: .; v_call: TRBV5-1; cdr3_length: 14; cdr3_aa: CASSLDGRQETQFF
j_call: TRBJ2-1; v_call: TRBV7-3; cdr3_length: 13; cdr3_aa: CASSPSGLAEQFF
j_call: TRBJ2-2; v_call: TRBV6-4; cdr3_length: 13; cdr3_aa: CASRPGETGELFF
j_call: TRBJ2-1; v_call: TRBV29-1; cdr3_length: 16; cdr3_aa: CSVEGEPRLAYNEQFF
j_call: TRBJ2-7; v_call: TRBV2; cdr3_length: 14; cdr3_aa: CASNPDPGIHEQYF
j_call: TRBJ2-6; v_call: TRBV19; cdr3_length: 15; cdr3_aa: CASRLESSGANVLTF
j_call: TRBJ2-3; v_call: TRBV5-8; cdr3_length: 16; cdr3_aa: CASSLGLAGGKDTQYF
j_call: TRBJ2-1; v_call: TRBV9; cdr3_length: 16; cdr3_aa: CASSVGASTELGEQFF
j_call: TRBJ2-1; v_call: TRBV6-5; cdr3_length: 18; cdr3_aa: CASSYDRTGNSFDNEQFF
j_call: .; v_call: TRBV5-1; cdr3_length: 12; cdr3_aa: CASSLDSLTQYF
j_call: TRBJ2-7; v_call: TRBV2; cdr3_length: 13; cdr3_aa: CASSVFGDNEQYF
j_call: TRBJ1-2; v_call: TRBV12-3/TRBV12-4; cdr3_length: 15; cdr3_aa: CASSPRGPNSYGYTF
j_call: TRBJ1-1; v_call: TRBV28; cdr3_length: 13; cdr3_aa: CASSLVRAPEAFF
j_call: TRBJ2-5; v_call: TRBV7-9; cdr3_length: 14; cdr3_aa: CASSSSGSRETQYF
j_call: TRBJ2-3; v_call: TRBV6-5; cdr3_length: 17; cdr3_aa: CASSQSSGGSSTDTQYF
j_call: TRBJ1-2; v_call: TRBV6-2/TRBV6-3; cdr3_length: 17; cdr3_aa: CASTTTGTARILYGYTF
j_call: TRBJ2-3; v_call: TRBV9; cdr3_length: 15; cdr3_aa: CASSALAGALDTQYF
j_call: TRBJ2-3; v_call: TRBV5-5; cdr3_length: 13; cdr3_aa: CASSDTGSYTQYF
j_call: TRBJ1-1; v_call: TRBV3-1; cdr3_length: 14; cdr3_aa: CASSFPEGVSGAFF
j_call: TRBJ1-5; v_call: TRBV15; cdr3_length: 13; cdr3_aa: CATSRDFGWPQHF
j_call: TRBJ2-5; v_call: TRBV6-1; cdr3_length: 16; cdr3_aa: CASSEAGGGHQETQYF
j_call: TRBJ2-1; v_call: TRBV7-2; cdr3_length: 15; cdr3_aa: CASSLSSDSYNEQFF
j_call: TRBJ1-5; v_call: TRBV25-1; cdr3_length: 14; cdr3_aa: CASSVRGSNQPQHF
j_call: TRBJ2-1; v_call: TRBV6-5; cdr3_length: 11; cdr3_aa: CASTGVHEQFF
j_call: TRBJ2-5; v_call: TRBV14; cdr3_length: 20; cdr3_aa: CASSQGRPILRTDSGETQYF
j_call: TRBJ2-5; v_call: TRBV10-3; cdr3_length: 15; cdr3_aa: CAISQLLAGGNEQYF
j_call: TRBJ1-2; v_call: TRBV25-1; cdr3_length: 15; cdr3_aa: CASSELGTGVSSYTF
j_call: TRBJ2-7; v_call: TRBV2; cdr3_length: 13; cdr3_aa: CASSEGKAYERYF
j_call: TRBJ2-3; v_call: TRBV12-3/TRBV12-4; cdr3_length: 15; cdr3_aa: CASRPTGGRTDTQYF
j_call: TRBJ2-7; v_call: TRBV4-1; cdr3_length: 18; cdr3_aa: CASSQALGLGETINEQYF
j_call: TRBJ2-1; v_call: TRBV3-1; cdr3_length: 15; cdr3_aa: CASSQDLAADNEQFF
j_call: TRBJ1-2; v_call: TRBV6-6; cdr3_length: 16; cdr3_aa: CAGSYSGQGKSYGYTF
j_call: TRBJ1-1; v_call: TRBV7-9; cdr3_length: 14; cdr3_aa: CASSMDRANTEAFF
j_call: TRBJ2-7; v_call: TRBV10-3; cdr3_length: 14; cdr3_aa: CAIRTGSGKDEQYF
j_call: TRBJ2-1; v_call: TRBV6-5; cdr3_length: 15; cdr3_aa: CASSENTGLYNEQFF
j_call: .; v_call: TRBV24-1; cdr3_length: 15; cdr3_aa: CATSPGVSSYNEQYF
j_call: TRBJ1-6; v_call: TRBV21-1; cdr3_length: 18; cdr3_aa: CASSKGRRSIVSGSPLHF
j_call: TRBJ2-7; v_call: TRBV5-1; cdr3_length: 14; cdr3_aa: CASSLDRGLNEQYF